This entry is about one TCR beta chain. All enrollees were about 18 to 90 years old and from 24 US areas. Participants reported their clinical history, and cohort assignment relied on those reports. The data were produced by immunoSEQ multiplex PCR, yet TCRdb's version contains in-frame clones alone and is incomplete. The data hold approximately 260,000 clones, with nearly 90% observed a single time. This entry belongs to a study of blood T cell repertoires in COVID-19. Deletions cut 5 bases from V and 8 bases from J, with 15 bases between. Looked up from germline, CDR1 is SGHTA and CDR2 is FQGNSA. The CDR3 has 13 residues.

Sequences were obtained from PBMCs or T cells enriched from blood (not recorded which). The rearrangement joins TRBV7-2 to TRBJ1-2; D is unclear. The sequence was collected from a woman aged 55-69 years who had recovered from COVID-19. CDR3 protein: CASSMDWQYGYTF. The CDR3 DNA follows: TGTGCCAGCAGCATGGACTGGCAGTACGGCTACACCTTC.